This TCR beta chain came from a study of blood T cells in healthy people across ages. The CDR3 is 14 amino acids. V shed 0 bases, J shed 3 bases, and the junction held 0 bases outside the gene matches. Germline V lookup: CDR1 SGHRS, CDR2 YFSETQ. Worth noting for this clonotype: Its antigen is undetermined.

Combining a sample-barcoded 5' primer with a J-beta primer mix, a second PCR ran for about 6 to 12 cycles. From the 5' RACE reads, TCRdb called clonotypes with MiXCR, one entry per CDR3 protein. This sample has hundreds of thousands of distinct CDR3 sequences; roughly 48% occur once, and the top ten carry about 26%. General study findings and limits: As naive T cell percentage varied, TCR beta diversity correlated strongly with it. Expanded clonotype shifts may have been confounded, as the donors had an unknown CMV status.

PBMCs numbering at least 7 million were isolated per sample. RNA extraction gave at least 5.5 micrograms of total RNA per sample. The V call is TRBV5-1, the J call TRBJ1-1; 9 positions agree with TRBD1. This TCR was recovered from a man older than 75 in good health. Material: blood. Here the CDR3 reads CASSLGTGDTEAFF. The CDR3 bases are TGCGCCAGCAGCTTGGGGACAGGGGACACTGAAGCTTTCTTT.